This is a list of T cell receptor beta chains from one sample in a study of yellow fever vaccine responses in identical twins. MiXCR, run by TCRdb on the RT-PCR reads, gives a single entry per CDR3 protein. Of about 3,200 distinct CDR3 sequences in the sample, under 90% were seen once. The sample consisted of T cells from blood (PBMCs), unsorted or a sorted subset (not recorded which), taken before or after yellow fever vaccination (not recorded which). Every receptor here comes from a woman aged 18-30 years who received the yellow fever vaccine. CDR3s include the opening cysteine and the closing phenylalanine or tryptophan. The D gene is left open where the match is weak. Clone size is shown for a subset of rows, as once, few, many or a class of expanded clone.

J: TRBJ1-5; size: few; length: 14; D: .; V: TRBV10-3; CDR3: CAISEQGGNQPQHF
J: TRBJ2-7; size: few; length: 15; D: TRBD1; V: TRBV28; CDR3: CASSLIAGGRNEQYF
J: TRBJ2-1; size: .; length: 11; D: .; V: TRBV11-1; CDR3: CASSFRTGQFF
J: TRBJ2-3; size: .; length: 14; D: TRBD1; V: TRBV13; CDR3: CAIVGQGFSDTQYF
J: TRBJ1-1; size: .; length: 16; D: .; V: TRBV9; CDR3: CASSLRATTANTEAFF
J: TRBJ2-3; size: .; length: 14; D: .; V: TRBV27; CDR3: CASSLGLGTDTQYF
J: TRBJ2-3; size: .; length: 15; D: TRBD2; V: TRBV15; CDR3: CATSPGTSGVDTQYF
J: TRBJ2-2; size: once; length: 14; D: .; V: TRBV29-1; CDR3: CSVDDTSNTGELFF
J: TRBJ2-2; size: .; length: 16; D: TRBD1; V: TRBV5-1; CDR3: CASSLMGQLNTGELFF
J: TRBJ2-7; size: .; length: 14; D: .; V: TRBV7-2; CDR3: CASSLWGTSYEQYF
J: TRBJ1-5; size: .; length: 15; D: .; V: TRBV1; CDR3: CTSSPPMSVNQPQHF
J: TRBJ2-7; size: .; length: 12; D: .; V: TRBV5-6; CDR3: CASSFGDYEQYF
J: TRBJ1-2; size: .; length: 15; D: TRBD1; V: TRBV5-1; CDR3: CASSTGTGAIYGYTF
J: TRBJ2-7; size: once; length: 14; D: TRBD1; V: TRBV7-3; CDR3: CASSSGQGAHEQYF
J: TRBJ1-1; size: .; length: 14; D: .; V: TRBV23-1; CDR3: CASPYSIVNTEAFF
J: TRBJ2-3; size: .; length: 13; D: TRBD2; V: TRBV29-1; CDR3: CSVESGRGNTQYF
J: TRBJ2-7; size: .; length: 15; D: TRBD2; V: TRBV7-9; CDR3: CASSLAQSGSHEQYF
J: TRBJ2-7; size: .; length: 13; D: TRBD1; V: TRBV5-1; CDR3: CASSEAGTGIQYF
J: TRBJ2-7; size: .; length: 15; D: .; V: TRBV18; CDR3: CASSPMDSLTYEQYF
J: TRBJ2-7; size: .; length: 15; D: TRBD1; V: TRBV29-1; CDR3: CSVDGTGAFAHEQYF